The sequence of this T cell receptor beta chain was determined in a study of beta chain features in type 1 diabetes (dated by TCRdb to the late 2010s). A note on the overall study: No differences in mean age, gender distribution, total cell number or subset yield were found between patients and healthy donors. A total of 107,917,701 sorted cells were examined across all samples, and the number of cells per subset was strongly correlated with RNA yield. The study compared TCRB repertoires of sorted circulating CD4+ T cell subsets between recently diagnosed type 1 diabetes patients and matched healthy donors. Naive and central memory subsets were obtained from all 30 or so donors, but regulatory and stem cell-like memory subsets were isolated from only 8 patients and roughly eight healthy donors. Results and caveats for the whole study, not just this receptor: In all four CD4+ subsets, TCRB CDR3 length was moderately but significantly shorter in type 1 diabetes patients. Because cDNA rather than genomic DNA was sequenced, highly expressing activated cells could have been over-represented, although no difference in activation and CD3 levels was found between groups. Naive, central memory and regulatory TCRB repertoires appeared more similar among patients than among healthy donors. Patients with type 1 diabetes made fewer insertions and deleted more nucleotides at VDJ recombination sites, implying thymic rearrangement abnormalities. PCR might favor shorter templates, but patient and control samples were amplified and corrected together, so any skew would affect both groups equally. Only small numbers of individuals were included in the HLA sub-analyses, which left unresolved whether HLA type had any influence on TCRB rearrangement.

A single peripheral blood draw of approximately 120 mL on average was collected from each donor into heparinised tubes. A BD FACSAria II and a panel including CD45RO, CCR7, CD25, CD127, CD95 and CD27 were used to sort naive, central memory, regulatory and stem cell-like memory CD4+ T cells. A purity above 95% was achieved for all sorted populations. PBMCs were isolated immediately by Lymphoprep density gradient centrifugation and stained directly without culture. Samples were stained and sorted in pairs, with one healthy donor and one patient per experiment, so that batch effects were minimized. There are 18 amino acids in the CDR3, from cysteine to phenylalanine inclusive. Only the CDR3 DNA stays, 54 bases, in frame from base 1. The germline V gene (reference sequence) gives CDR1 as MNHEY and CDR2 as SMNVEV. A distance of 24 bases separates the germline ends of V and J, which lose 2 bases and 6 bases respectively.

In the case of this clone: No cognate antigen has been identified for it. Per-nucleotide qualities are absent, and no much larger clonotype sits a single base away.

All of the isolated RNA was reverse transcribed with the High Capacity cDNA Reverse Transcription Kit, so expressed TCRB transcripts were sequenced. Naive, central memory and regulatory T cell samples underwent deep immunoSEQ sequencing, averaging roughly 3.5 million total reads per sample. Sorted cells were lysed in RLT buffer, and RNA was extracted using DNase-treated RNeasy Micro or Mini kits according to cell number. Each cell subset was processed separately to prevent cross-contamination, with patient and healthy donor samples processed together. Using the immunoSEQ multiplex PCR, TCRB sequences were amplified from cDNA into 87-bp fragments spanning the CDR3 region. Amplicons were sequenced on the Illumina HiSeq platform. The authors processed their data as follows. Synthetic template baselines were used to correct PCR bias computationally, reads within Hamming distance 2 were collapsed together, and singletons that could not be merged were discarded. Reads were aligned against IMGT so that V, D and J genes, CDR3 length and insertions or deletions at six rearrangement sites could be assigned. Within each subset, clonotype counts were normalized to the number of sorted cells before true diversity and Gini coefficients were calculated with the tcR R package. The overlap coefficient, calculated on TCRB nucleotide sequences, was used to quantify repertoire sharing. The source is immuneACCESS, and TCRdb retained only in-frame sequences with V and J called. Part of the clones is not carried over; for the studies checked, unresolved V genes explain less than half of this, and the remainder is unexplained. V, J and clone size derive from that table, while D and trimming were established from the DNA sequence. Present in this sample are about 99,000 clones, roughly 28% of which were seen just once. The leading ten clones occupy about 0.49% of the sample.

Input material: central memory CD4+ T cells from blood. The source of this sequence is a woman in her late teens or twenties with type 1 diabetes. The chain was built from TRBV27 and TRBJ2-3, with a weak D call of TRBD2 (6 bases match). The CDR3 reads CASSLTGVRSPGSDTQYF. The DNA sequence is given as TGTGCCAGCAGTTTAACGGGAGTGAGGAGTCCGGGTAGTGATACGCAGTATTTT.